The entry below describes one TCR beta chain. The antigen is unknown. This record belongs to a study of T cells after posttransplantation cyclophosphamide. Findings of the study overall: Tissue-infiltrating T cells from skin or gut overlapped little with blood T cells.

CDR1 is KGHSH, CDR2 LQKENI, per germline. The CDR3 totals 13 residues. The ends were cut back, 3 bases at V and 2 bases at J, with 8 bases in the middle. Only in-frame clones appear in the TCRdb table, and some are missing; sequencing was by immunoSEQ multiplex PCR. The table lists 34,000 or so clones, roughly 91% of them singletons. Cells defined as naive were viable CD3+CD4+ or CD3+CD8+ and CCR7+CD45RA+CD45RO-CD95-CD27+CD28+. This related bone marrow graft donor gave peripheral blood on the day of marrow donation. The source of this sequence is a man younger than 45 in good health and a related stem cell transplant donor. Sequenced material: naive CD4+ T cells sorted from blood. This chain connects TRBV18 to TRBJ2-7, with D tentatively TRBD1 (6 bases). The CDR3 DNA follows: TGTGCCAGCTCACCGCCAGGGGCCTACGAGCAGTACTTC. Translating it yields CASSPPGAYEQYF.